The 6 T cell receptor beta chains listed next were all sequenced from one sample in a study of T cell changes during pregnancy in multiple sclerosis. This table comes from immunoSEQ multiplex PCR, and its TCRdb copy is limited to in-frame clones, with some not included. The sample lists more than 90,000 clones; 80% to 95% were seen once. The material was peripheral blood, obtained in the first trimester of pregnancy. The origin of the receptors is a female donor with multiple sclerosis, enrolled in a pregnancy study.

This clone was seen once. The chain carries TRBV10-3 and TRBJ1-2; 9 nucleotides agree with TRBD1. CDR1 and CDR2 from the germline V gene are ENHRY and SYGVKD. J gave up 5 bases and V 2 bases, and 9 bases lay outside the gene matches. CDR3 size: 16 residues. The CDR3 region is CAISEVGTGLVYGYTF. CDR3 in DNA: TGTGCCATCAGTGAGGTCGGGACAGGGTTGGTTTATGGCTACACCTTC.

The chain links TRBV6-6 to TRBJ2-7; 10 bases match TRBD1. CDR1 and CDR2 from the germline V gene are MNHNY and SVGAGI (reference sequence). J lost 3 bases, V lost 7 bases, and 6 bases had no gene match. The CDR3 extends over 14 amino acids. Here the CDR3 reads CASKYRDRGYEQYF. The CDR3 nucleotides are TGTGCCAGCAAATACCGGGACAGGGGCTACGAGCAGTACTTC.

Only one count was recorded for this clone. CDR3 sequence (DNA): TGCAGCGCGGGAGCGGGAGAGACCCAGTACTTC. Translation gives CSAGAGETQYF. The rearrangement joins TRBV29-1 to TRBJ2-5; D might be TRBD2 (6 bases). Germline V CDR1 and CDR2: SQVTM, ANQGSEA. V was trimmed by 7 bases and J by 4 bases, leaving 10 bases between them. The CDR3 has 11 residues.

V is TRBV6-1 and J is TRBJ1-3; no clear D. This CDR3 is 17 amino acids long. V was pared by 4 bases and J by 0 bases, with 16 bases between. In germline, CDR1 is MNHNS, CDR2 SASEGT. The CDR3 DNA reads as TGTGCCAGCAGTGCCGGGGAAGTGGGAAGCTCTGGAAACACCATATATTTT. This sequence encodes CASSAGEVGSSGNTIYF.

The sample holds one count of this clone. The chain joins TRBV4-1 to TRBJ2-2, with D perhaps TRBD2 (6 bases). Germline values: CDR1 MGHRA, CDR2 YSYEKL. The ends were cut back, 5 bases at V and 1 base at J, with 23 bases in the middle. This CDR3 has 19 amino acids. The CDR3 DNA is TGCGCCAGCAGCTACCCGAGGGCGTGGCGGGACCTGAACACCGGGGAGCTGTTTTTT. As protein: CASSYPRAWRDLNTGELFF.

The rearrangement joins TRBV6-5 to TRBJ2-1; D may be TRBD2 (5 bases). The CDR3 covers 13 residues. Germline V lookup: CDR1 MNHEY, CDR2 SVGAGI. V was cut by 2 bases and J by 12 bases, with 14 bases left in between. This chain's CDR3 is CASSYGPTGGQFF. For the CDR3, the DNA is TGTGCCAGCAGTTACGGACCAACCGGAGGGCAGTTCTTC.